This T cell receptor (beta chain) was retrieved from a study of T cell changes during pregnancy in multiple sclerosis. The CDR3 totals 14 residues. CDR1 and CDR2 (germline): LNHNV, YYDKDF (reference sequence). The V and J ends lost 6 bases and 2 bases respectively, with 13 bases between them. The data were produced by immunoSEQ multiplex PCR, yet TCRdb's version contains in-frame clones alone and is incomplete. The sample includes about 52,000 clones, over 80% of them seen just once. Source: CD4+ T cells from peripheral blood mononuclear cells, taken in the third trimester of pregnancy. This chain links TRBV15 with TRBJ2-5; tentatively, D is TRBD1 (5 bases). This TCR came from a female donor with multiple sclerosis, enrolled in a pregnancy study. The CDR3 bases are TGTGCCACCAGGACCAAAGGACAACAAGAGACCCAGTACTTC. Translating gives CATRTKGQQETQYF.